This TCR beta chain was profiled in a study of cytomegalovirus exposure and HLA in healthy donors. Study-wide points: It emerged from a later analysis that several of the most significant clusters appeared to be linked to common viral pathogens.

Primers included in the PCR were 60 Vbeta and 13 Jbeta primers. The repertoire was sequenced with immunoSEQ multiplex PCR; TCRdb's copy has only in-frame clones and lacks some. Here the sample spans roughly 100,000 clones, almost 80% being singletons. About this clone itself: The antigen is not known.

Germline V gives CDR1 ENHRY, CDR2 SYGVKD. The CDR3 covers 15 residues. J gave up 5 bases and V 4 bases, and 6 bases lay outside the gene matches. The receptor comes from a man in his sixties in good health and CMV-seropositive. V and J are TRBV10-3 and TRBJ2-3; 10 bases match TRBD1. The sequenced material came from PBMCs. This chain's CDR3 is CAISGDRGGKDTQYF. The CDR3 DNA follows: TGTGCCATCAGTGGGGACAGGGGAGGTAAAGATACGCAGTATTTT.